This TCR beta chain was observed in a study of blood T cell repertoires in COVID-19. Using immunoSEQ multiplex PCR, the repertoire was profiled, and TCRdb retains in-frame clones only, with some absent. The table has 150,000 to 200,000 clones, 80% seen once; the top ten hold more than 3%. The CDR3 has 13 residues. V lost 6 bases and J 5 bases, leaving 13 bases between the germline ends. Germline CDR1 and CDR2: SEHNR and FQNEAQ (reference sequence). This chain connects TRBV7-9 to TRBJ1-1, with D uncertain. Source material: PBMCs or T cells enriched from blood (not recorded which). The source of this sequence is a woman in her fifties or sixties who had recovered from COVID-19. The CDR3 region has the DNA TGTGCCAGCAGTGCCTCCCAGGCGACTGAAGCTTTCTTT. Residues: CASSASQATEAFF.